A single sample is the source of the 28 T cell receptor beta chains below, sequenced in a study of shared clonotypes between healthy human individuals. Generated by immunoSEQ multiplex PCR, the TCRdb table keeps only in-frame clones and is missing some. The sample consists of approximately 500,000 clones, about 85% of them appearing once. Sequencing used PBMCs. These receptors were taken from a woman aged 40 to 55 in good health. Some clones in this sample may be carry-over from other donors' samples.

This clone was seen a handful of times. V usage is TRBV6-6 and J usage is TRBJ2-7, with a possible D match to TRBD1 (6 bases). This CDR3 contains 12 residues. Germline V gene data show CDR1 as MNHNY and CDR2 as SVGAGI (reference sequence). Trimming took off 6 bases at V and 7 bases at J, with 13 bases between the two ends. The CDR3 protein is CASSPSDREQYF. The DNA for the CDR3 is TGTGCCAGCAGCCCCTCTGACAGGGAGCAGTACTTC.

Of note for this clone: Given a far larger clone just one base away, this is likely a sequencing read error. V and J are TRBV29-1 and TRBJ2-1; possible D gene TRBD1, 6 bases. The CDR3 totals 12 residues. The germline gives CDR1 SQVTM, CDR2 ANQGSEA. The DNA for the CDR3 is TGCAGCGTTGGGGGGCTTCACAATGATCAGTTCTTC. This codes for CSVGGLHNDQFF.

This clone has a single count. The rearrangement joins TRBV11-3 to TRBJ2-5, with unresolved D. The V gene lost 5 bases and the J gene lost 4 bases, with 11 bases spanning the gap. There are 13 residues in the CDR3. Germline CDR1 and CDR2: SGHNT and YENEEA. The CDR3, as DNA: TGTGCCAGCAGCCCCCGACCAGGAGAGACCCAGTACTTC. It specifies CASSPRPGETQYF. Supplemented by reference TRBV11-3 and TRBJ2-5, the full variable domain reads EAGVVQSPRYKIIEKKQPVAFWCNPISGHNTLYWYLQNLGQGPELLIRYENEEAVDDSQLPKDRFSAERLKGVDSTLKIQPAELGDSAVYLCASSPRPGETQYFGPGTRLLVL.

In the case of this clone: Other DNA sequences within the sample encode an identical CDR3. The chain joins TRBV5-1 to TRBJ1-1; D is perhaps TRBD1 (6 bases). V lost 4 bases and J lost 2, with 15 bases in between. This CDR3 region has 15 residues. CDR1 is SGHRS, CDR2 YFSETQ, per germline. The CDR3 spells CASSPREGGNTEAFF. In DNA form, the CDR3 reads TGCGCCAGCAGCCCGCGAGAAGGGGGTAACACTGAAGCTTTCTTT.

The CDR3 bases are TGTGCCAGCAGGGGGACTAGCGGGAACAATGAGCAGTTCTTC. Its translation is CASRGTSGNNEQFF. The genes are TRBV7-9 and TRBJ2-1; 13 bases fit TRBD2. V trimming: 6 bases; J trimming: 5 bases; junction bases outside the gene matches: 1. The CDR3 loop spans 14 amino acids. In germline, CDR1 is SEHNR, CDR2 FQNEAQ (reference sequence). The full variable domain, completed using reference TRBV7-9 and TRBJ2-1, is DTGVSQNPRHKITKRGQNVTFRCDPISEHNRLYWYRQTLGQGPEFLTYFQNEAQLEKSRLLSDRFSAERPKGSFSTLEIQRTEQGDSAMYLCASRGTSGNNEQFFGPGTRLTVL.

This clone was found once. The genes are TRBV30 and TRBJ1-1, with no clear D. The germline V gene has CDR1 GTSNPN and CDR2 SVGIG (reference sequence). Trimming left V 3 bases short and J 0 bases short, with 8 bases between. The CDR3 loop spans 13 amino acids. The CDR3, as DNA: TGTGCCTGGAGGGGCGGATTGAACACTGAAGCTTTCTTT. It encodes CAWRGGLNTEAFF.

A single count supports this clone. This CDR3 is also generated by other DNA sequences in the sample. The rearrangement joins TRBV5-1 to TRBJ1-5; D is undetermined. CDR3 size: 15 residues. V lost 0 bases, J lost 0 bases, and 7 bases lay in between. Germline CDR1 is SGHRS and CDR2 is YFSETQ. CDR3 loop: CASSLDGYSNQPQHF. In nucleotides, the CDR3 is TGCGCCAGCAGCTTGGATGGGTATAGCAATCAGCCCCAGCATTTT.

J is TRBJ1-1 and V is TRBV6-1; D is unclear. V dropped 6 bases and J dropped 3 bases, with 11 bases sitting between them. CDR3 length: 13 residues. CDR1 MNHNS and CDR2 SASEGT come from the germline V gene. As DNA, the CDR3 is TGTGCCAGCAGGACGAGTGGGGACACTGAAGCTTTCTTT. It codes for CASRTSGDTEAFF.

In this sample, this clone turned up a few times. This chain connects TRBV19 to TRBJ2-5; D is undetermined. CDR3 length: 14 amino acids. With 4 bases removed from V and 1 base from J, the gap between germline ends came to 10 bases. Germline V gene lookup returns CDR1 LNHDA and CDR2 SQIVND (reference sequence). CDR3 DNA: TGTGCCAGTAGTAGTTTCGGCAGCCAAGAGACCCAGTACTTC. It translates to CASSSFGSQETQYF. Full variable domain (rest looked up from reference TRBV19 and TRBJ2-5): DGGITQSPKYLFRKEGQNVTLSCEQNLNHDAMYWYRQDPGQGLRLIYYSQIVNDFQKGDIAEGYSVSREKKESFPLTVTSAQKNPTAFYLCASSSFGSQETQYFGPGTRLLVL.

J is TRBJ2-3 and V is TRBV5-1, with 9 bases identical to TRBD1. The CDR3 totals 15 residues. From germline, CDR1 is SGHRS and CDR2 YFSETQ. After removal of 4 bases from V and 5 bases from J, the junction contained 8 bases not matched to a gene. The CDR3 nucleotides are TGCGCCAGCAGCAGGAGACAGGGGGTTGGAGATACGCAGTATTTT. It translates to CASSRRQGVGDTQYF.

In this sample, this clone turned up a few times. V and J are TRBV29-1 and TRBJ2-2, with 12 bases lining up with TRBD2. The CDR3 covers 17 residues. CDR1 SQVTM and CDR2 ANQGSEA come from the germline V gene. V lost 4 bases to trimming and J lost 5 bases; unmatched junction nucleotides: 11. DNA of the CDR3: TGCAGCGTTGTGCCTAGCGGGAGGGCCACGGGAACCGGGGAGCTGTTTTTT. It is translated as CSVVPSGRATGTGELFF.

This clone has just one count. A far larger clone is one base from this, pointing to a likely read error. The chain joins TRBV5-6 to TRBJ2-5; no clear D gene. The DNA end favors TRBJ2-7, so the J call may be wrong. The germline gives CDR1 SGHDT, CDR2 YYEEEE. The CDR3 runs 12 residues. DNA for the CDR3: TGTGCCAGCAGCCTACGGCCCCACGAGCAGTACTTC. Its protein is CASSLRPHEQYF.

The chain recombines TRBV5-4 with TRBJ2-3, with TRBD2 identical over 9 bases. The junction had 9 bases not matched to a gene; V was cut back by 5 bases and J by 2 bases. CDR1 is SGHNT, CDR2 YYREEE, per germline (reference sequence). This CDR3 spans 16 amino acids. This CDR3 is CASRSGLALLTDTQYF. The CDR3 DNA reads as TGTGCCAGCAGGTCGGGACTAGCCCTTCTCACAGATACGCAGTATTTT.

The V call is TRBV30, the J call TRBJ1-5; TRBD1 is a possible D gene (5 bases). Trimming shortened V by 5 bases and J by 5 bases, and 13 bases separated the two germline ends. In germline, CDR1 is GTSNPN, CDR2 SVGIG (reference sequence). The CDR3 is made up of 13 amino acids. The CDR3 sequence: CAWAGRDDQPQHF. DNA of the CDR3: TGTGCCTGGGCAGGGAGGGACGATCAGCCCCAGCATTTT.

This clone appeared many times. The rearrangement uses TRBV6-5 and TRBJ2-5; D remains unclear. Matching the DNA end better, TRBJ2-7 makes the J call doubtful. The CDR3 totals 14 residues. Germline values: CDR1 MNHEY, CDR2 SVGAGI. CDR3 DNA sequence: TGTGCCACCTCGACACCGGGTAGGCCTTACGAGCAGTACTTC. This translates into CATSTPGRPYEQYF.

The chain joins TRBV7-2 to TRBJ1-5; D is unclear. In germline, CDR1 is SGHTA, CDR2 FQGNSA. The CDR3 length is 14 residues. V lost 4 bases and J lost 4, with 11 bases in between. CDR3 region: CASSSRTENQPQHF. DNA of the CDR3: TGTGCCAGCAGCTCTAGGACTGAAAATCAGCCCCAGCATTTT.

A few counts support this clone. The rearrangement uses TRBV5-1 and TRBJ2-7; 8 bases are shared with TRBD1. Germline lookup yields CDR1 SGHRS and CDR2 YFSETQ. The CDR3 is 16 amino acids. The J segment lost 2 bases and the V segment lost 3 bases, leaving 10 bases of the junction unmatched. The CDR3 loop reads CASSSAAGQGTYEQYF. The CDR3 nucleotides are TGCGCCAGCAGCTCGGCAGCCGGACAGGGTACCTACGAGCAGTACTTC.

This clone is a singleton in its sample. A far larger clone is just one base off, so this is likely a read error. The rearrangement links TRBV6-1 to TRBJ1-2; D remains ambiguous. The CDR3 sequence is 13 residues long. The V gene's germline CDR1 is MNHNS and CDR2 SASEGT. The V gene lost 8 bases and the J gene lost 6 bases, with 16 bases spanning the gap. The CDR3 protein is CASGPVAEDGYTF. As DNA, the CDR3 is TGTGCCAGCGGTCCAGTAGCGGAAGATGGCTACACCTTC.

This clone has at least ten counts. The chain couples TRBV19 to TRBJ1-3; the match to TRBD1 covers 9 bases. CDR3 length equals 14 residues. V was pared by 5 bases and J by 7 bases, with 6 bases of the junction left unmatched. Germline V gene lookup returns CDR1 LNHDA and CDR2 SQIVND (reference sequence). The CDR3 DNA sequence: TGTGCCAGTAGTGACAGGGGGGATTCCAACACCATATATTTT. Translating gives CASSDRGDSNTIYF.

This chain joins TRBV4-2 and TRBJ2-3; 10 bases agree with TRBD2. From germline, CDR1 is LGHNA and CDR2 YNFKEQ. V was pared by 4 bases and J by 0 bases, with 7 bases of the junction left unmatched. The CDR3 loop spans 17 amino acids. DNA for the CDR3: TGTGCCAGCAGCCCAAGATCACTAGCGGGAAGCACAGATACGCAGTATTTT. Protein: CASSPRSLAGSTDTQYF.

This chain joins TRBV9 and TRBJ2-2, with 7 bases aligning to TRBD2. Looked up from germline, CDR1 is SGDLS and CDR2 is YYNGEE. V trimming: 2 bases; J trimming: 2 bases; junction bases outside the gene matches: 6. There are 16 residues in the CDR3. The DNA for the CDR3 is TGTGCCAGCAGCGTGAGCGGGAACGGTAACACCGGGGAGCTGTTTTTT. This encodes CASSVSGNGNTGELFF.

V usage is TRBV4-1 and J usage is TRBJ1-5; D is possibly TRBD1 (5 bases). V lost 0 bases, J lost 5 bases, and 8 bases lay in between. The CDR3 has 14 amino acids. Germline CDR1 reads MGHRA; CDR2 reads YSYEKL. As DNA, the CDR3 is TGCGCCAGCAGCCAAGAGCAGGGATATCAGCCCCAGCATTTT. It codes for CASSQEQGYQPQHF.

V and J are TRBV19 and TRBJ2-1, with TRBD2 identical over 9 bases. The CDR3 is 15 residues long. Germline lookup yields CDR1 LNHDA and CDR2 SQIVND (reference sequence). J was trimmed by 1 base and V by 3 bases; bases with no gene match: 1. CDR3 protein: CASSISGSSYNEQFF. DNA of the CDR3: TGTGCCAGTAGTATTAGCGGGAGTTCCTACAATGAGCAGTTCTTC.

J is TRBJ1-5 and V is TRBV27; D call uncertain. V was trimmed by 6 bases and J by 3 bases, leaving 6 bases between them. CDR1 is MNHEY and CDR2 is SMNVEV in the germline V gene (reference sequence). The CDR3 loop spans 12 amino acids. CDR3 bases: TGTGCCAGCAGGTCCGCCAATCAGCCCCAGCATTTT. Translation: CASRSANQPQHF.

The CDR3 nucleotides are TGTGCCAGCAGTTTTTTGGGCAGAGAGTCGCGGAATCAGCCCCAGCATTTT. The encoded protein is CASSFLGRESRNQPQHF. V gene TRBV28 combines with J gene TRBJ1-5; D call uncertain. Germline CDR1 is MDHEN and CDR2 is SYDVKM. Trimming shortened V by 3 bases and J by 4 bases, and 19 bases separated the two germline ends. The CDR3 has 17 residues.

The rearrangement joins TRBV7-7 to TRBJ2-5, with D perhaps TRBD2 (6 bases). The germline CDR1 and CDR2 sequences are SSHAT and FNYEAQ (reference sequence). CDR3 length: 15 amino acids. Trimming stripped 5 bases from V and 1 base from J, with 14 bases between. The CDR3 DNA is TGTGCCAGCAGCCCGGGGGTAGGGATCCAAGAGACCCAGTACTTC. Translated, it gives CASSPGVGIQETQYF. Combining the CDR3 with reference TRBV7-7 and TRBJ2-5 gives the whole variable domain GAGVSQSPRYKVTKRGQDVTLRCDPISSHATLYWYQQALGQGPEFLTYFNYEAQPDKSGLPSDRFSAERPEGSISTLTIQRTEQRDSAMYRCASSPGVGIQETQYFGPGTRLLVL.

This clone has only a few counts. A read error may be the cause here, since a much bigger clone is one base away. Other DNA sequences within the sample encode an identical CDR3. The CDR3 loop reads CASSLRQFEQYF. The CDR3 DNA follows: TGTGCCAGCAGCCTCCGACAATTCGAGCAGTACTTC. The chain combines TRBV28 with TRBJ2-7; D is ambiguous. The CDR3 totals 12 residues. With 6 bases removed from V and 6 bases from J, the gap between germline ends came to 12 bases. Per the germline V gene, CDR1 is MDHEN and CDR2 is SYDVKM.

The gene calls are TRBV6-4 and TRBJ2-1; 7 nucleotides match TRBD2. The germline V gene encodes CDR1 MRHNA and CDR2 SNTAGT. V dropped 3 bases and J dropped 13; count of bases not matched to a gene: 6. The CDR3 totals 12 residues. CDR3 in DNA: TGTGCCAGCAGTGATCCGCGGGGGACCCAGTTCTTC. This translates into CASSDPRGTQFF.